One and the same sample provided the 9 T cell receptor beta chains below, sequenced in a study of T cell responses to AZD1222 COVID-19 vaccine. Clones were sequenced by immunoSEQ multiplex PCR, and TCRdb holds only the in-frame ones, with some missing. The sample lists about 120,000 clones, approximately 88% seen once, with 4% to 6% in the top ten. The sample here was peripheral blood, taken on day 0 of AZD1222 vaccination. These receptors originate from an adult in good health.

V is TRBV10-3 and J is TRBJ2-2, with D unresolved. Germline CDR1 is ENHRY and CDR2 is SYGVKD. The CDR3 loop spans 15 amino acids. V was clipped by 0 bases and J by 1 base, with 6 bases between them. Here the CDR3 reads CAISESSKNTGELFF. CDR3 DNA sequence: TGTGCCATCAGTGAGTCAAGCAAGAACACCGGGGAGCTGTTTTTT.

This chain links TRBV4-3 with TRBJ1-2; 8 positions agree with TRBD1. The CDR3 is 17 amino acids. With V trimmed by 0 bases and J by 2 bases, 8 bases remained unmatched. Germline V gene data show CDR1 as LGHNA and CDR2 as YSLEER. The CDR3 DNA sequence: TGCGCCAGCAGCCAAGATATTCGGACAGGGAGCAACTATGGCTACACCTTC. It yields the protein CASSQDIRTGSNYGYTF.

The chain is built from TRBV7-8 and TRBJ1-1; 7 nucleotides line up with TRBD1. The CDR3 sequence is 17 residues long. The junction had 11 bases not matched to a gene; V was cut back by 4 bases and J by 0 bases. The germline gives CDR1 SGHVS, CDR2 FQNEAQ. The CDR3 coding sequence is TGTGCCAGCAGCTCCCTTATCGGGGACAGTATGAACACTGAAGCTTTCTTT. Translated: CASSSLIGDSMNTEAFF.

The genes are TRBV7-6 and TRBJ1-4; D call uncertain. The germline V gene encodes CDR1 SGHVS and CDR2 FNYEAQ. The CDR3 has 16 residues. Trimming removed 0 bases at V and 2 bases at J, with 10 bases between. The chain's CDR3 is CASSLAVGVTNEKLFF. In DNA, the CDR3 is TGTGCCAGCAGCTTAGCGGTTGGGGTGACTAATGAAAAACTGTTTTTT. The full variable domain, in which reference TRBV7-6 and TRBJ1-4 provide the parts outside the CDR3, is GAGVSQSPRYKVTKRGQDVALRCDPISGHVSLYWYRQALGQGPEFLTYFNYEAQQDKSGLPNDRFSAERPEGSISTLTIQRTEQRDSAMYRCASSLAVGVTNEKLFFGSGTQLSVL.

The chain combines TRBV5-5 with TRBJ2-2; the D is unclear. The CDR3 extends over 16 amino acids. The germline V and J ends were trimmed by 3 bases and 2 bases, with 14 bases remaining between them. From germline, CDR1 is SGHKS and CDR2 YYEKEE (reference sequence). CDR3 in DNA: TGTGCCAGCAGCTATTTCGACACCATCAACACCGGGGAGCTGTTTTTT. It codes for CASSYFDTINTGELFF.

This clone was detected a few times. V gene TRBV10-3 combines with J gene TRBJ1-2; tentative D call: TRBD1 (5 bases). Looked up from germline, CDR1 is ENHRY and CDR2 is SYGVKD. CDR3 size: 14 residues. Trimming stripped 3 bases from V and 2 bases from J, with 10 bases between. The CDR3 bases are TGTGCCATCAGTGACCAGGGATCCAACTATGGCTACACCTTC. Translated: CAISDQGSNYGYTF.

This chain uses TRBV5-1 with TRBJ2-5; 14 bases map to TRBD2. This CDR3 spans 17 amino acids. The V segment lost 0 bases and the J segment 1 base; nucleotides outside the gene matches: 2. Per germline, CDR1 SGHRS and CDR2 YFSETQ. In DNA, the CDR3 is TGCGCCAGCAGCTTGGGACTAGCGGGGGGGATCCAAGAGACCCAGTACTTC. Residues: CASSLGLAGGIQETQYF.

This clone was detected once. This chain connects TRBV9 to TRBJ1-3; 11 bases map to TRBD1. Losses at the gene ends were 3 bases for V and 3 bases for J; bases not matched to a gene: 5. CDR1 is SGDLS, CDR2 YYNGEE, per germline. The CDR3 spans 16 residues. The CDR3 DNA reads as TGTGCCAGCAGCGCCTCCGGGACAGGGGGTGGAAACACCATATATTTT. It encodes CASSASGTGGGNTIYF.

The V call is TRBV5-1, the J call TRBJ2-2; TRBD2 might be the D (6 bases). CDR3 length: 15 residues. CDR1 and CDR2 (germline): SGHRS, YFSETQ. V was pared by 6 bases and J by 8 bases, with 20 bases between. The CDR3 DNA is TGCGCCAGCACCGCATTACCGGGACTCTCAGGGGAGCTGTTTTTT. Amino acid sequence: CASTALPGLSGELFF.